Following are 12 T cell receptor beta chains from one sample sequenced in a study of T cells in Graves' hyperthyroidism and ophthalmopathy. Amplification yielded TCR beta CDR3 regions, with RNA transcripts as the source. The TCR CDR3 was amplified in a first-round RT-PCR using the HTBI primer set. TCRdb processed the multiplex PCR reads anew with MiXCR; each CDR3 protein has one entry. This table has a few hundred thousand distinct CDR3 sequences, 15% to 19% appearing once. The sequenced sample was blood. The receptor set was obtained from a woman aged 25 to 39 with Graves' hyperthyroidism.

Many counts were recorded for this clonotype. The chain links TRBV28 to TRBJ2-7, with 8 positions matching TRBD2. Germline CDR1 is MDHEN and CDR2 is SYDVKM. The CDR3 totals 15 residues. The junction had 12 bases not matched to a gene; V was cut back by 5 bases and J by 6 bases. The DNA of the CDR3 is TGTGCCAGCAGTGGAGTGCTCGCGGGAGGTAGCGAGCAGTACTTC. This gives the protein CASSGVLAGGSEQYF.

CDR3 in DNA: TGCGCCAGCAGCCCGGGGGGTAAGGGTGAAGCTTTCTTT. It is translated as CASSPGGKGEAFF. This chain uses TRBV5-1 with TRBJ1-1, with D tentatively TRBD1 (5 bases). The CDR3 is made up of 13 amino acids. Germline CDR1 is SGHRS and CDR2 is YFSETQ. V lost 4 bases, J lost 7 bases, and 14 bases lay in between.

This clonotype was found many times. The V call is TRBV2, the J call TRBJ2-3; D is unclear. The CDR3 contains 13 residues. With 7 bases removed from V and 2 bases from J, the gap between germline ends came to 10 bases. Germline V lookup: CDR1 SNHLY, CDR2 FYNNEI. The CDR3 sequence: CASMMGLTDTQYF. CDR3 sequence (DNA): TGTGCCAGCATGATGGGCCTCACAGATACGCAGTATTTT. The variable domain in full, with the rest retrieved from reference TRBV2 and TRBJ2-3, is EPEVTQTPSHQVTQMGQEVILRCVPISNHLYFYWYRQILGQKVEFLVSFYNNEISEKSEIFDDQFSVERPDGSNFTLKIRSTKLEDSAMYFCASMMGLTDTQYFGPGTRLTVL.

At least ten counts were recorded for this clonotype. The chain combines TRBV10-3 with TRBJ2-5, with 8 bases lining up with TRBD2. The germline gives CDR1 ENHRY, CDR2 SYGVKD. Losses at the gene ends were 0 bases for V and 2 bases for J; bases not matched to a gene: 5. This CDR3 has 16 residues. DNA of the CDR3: TGTGCCATCAGTGAGTCCTCTAGCGGGCCGCAAGAGACCCAGTACTTC. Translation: CAISESSSGPQETQYF.

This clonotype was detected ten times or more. Here the CDR3 DNA reads TGTGCCAGCAGCGTAGCGGAGGATTCACCCCTCCACTTT. This sequence encodes CASSVAEDSPLHF. This chain links TRBV9 with TRBJ1-6; no clear D. V was clipped by 0 bases and J by 8 bases, with 6 bases between them. Germline values: CDR1 SGDLS, CDR2 YYNGEE. The CDR3 covers 13 residues.

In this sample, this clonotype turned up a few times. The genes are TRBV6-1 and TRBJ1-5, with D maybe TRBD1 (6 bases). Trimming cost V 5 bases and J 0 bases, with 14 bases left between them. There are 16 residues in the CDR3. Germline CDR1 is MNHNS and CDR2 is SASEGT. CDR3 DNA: TGTGCCAGCAGTTACGGGGCAGGGGATAGCAATCAGCCCCAGCATTTT. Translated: CASSYGAGDSNQPQHF.

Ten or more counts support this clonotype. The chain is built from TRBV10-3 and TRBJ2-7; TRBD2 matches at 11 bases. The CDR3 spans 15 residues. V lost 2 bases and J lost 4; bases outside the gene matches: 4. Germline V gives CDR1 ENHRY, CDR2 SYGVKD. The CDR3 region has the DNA TGTGCCATCAGTGAGACTAGCGGGAGTCTGTACGAGCAGTACTTC. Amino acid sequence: CAISETSGSLYEQYF.

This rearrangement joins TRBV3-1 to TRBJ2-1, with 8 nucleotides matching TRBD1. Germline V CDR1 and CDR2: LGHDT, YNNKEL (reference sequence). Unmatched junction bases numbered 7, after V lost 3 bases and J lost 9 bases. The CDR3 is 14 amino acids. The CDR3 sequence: CASSHEDRASEQFF. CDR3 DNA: TGTGCCAGCAGCCATGAGGACAGGGCGAGTGAGCAGTTCTTC.

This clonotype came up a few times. For the CDR3, the DNA is TGTGCCAGCTCACCAAATTGGGGGTACAATGAGCAGTTCTTC. It yields the protein CASSPNWGYNEQFF. The V and J genes are TRBV18 and TRBJ2-1; either TRBD1 or TRBD2 may supply D (5 bases each). The CDR3 length is 14 residues. In germline, CDR1 is KGHSH, CDR2 LQKENI. The V end lost 2 bases, the J end lost 4 bases, and 9 bases lay between the germline ends. The complete variable domain, with remaining parts taken from reference TRBV18 and TRBJ2-1, reads NAGVMQNPRHLVRRRGQEARLRCSPMKGHSHVYWYRQLPEEGLKFMVYLQKENIIDESGMPKERFSAEFPKEGPSILRIQQVVRGDSAAYFCASSPNWGYNEQFFGPGTRLTVL.

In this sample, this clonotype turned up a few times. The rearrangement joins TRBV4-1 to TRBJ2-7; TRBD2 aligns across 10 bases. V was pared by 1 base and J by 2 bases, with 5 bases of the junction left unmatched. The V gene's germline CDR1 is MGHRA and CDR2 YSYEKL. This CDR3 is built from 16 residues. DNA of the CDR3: TGCGCCAGCAGCCAAGGGGCGAGCGGGAGGGCCTACGAGCAGTACTTC. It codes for CASSQGASGRAYEQYF.

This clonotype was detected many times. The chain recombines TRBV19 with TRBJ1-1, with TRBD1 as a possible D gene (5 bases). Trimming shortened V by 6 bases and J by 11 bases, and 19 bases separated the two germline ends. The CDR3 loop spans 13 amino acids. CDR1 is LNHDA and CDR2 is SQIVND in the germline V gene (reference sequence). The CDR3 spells CASSQTAPGEAFF. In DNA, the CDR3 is TGTGCCAGTAGCCAGACAGCCCCGGGGGAGGCTTTCTTT.

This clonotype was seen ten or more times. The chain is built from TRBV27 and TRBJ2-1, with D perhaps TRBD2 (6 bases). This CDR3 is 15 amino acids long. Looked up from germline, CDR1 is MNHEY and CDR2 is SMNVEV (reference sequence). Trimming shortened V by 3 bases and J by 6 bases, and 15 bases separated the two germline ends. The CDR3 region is CASSFLRDRGNEQFF. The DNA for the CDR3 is TGTGCCAGCAGTTTTTTGCGGGATCGGGGCAATGAGCAGTTCTTC.